This T cell receptor beta chain was captured by sequencing in a study of T cell repertoires in cytomegalovirus infection (dated by TCRdb to between 2019 and 2020). Context from the whole study: The HLA type of each donor mattered for the analysis, because public TCR beta signatures pointed to carriage of CMV infection along with the matching HLA type. Paper-wide results and their limitations: In both this cohort and an independent cohort of 350 or so donors, the cumulative frequency of public TCR beta family members distinguished carriers of CMV infection plus the relevant HLA type. The ex vivo response was dominated by HLA-C-restricted CMV-specific TCR beta clonotypes, which also provided the single most frequent clonotype in two of eight donors.

In the case of this clonotype: Its antigen has not been determined. Within one base of it there is no much larger clone, and no base qualities were kept.

CDR1 is given as MNHEY and CDR2 as SVGEGT, both from the germline V gene. V trim: 6 bases; J trim: 0 bases; unmatched bases: 7. From cysteine to phenylalanine, the CDR3 is 17 amino acids long. Just CDR3 DNA is preserved here, 51 bases in frame from base 1. The sequencer listed for this sample is Illumina HiSeq 1500. TCRdb reanalyzed the raw reads on its own, using fastp at Q25 for trimming and MiXCR for clone calling, and kept in-frame beta chains. Rows with a matching CDR3 protein are joined into one entry that keeps the most common DNA and genes. Across this sample there are around 180,000 distinct CDR3 sequences, with 15% to 20% seen only once. The top ten clonotypes cover about 3% of the sample.

Sequenced sample: PBMCs. The sequence was obtained from a human donor in good health (CMV status not recorded). Some clones in this sample may be carry-over from other donors' samples. Rearrangement joined TRBV6-2 or TRBV6-3 to TRBJ2-6; a stretch of 8 junction bases matches TRBD1. The CDR3 is CASSRQTGDSGANVLTF. The nucleotides read TGTGCCAGCAGCCGCCAGACAGGGGACTCTGGGGCCAACGTCCTGACTTTC.